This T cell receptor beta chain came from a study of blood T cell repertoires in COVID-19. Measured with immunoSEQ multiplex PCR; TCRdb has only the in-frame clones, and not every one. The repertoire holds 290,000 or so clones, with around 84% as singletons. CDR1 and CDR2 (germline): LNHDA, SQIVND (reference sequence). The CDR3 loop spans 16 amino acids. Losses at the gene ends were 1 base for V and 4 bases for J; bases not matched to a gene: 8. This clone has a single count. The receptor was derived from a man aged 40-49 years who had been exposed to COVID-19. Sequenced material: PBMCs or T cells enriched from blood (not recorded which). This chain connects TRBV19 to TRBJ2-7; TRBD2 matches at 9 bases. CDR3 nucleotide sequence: TGTGCCAGTAGTATAGGGTCTAGCGGGGCCCAATACGAGCAGTACTTC. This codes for CASSIGSSGAQYEQYF.